The present entry profiles one T cell receptor (beta chain) with its context. Antigen specificity is unknown. The germline V gene has CDR1 GTSNPN and CDR2 SVGIG (reference sequence). This CDR3 has 13 residues. Between the trimmed V and J ends, which lost 0 bases and 6 bases, there was a span of 11 bases. This record comes from a study of CD8+ T cells in alopecia areata. Treatment specified: oral pan-JAK inhibitor, 5-10 mg twice daily. Sequencing relied on a cDNA template that was reverse transcribed from extracted RNA. Produced via immunoSEQ multiplex PCR; TCRdb's table is partial and in-frame only. The sample records over 150,000 clones, around half being singletons. Study outcomes and limitations: It was observed that many expanded lesional clones persisted in scalp and blood during tofacitinib. Alopecia totalis/universalis scalp especially showed more expanded CD8+ clones than normal scalp.

V gene TRBV30 combines with J gene TRBJ1-2; D not certain. The starting material was CD8+ T cells sorted from blood, obtained at week 24, from a patient treated with tofacitinib. The sequence was collected from a human donor with alopecia areata. The CDR3 region is CAWSVVRRNGYTF. The CDR3 bases are TGTGCCTGGAGTGTCGTCAGGAGGAATGGCTACACCTTC. The whole variable domain, remainder taken from reference TRBV30 and TRBJ1-2, is SQTIHQWPATLVQPVGSPLSLECTVEGTSNPNLYWYRQAAGRGLQLLFYSVGIGQISSEVPQNLSASRPQDRQFILSSKKLLLSDSGFYLCAWSVVRRNGYTFGSGTRLTVV.